Below, 11 T cell receptor beta chains from the same sample are listed, as sequenced in a study of technical replicates of blood from several donors. The data were produced by immunoSEQ multiplex PCR, yet TCRdb's version contains in-frame clones alone and is incomplete. The sample includes fewer than 90,000 clones, 94% of them seen just once. Sequencing used T cells isolated from PBMCs. These receptors were collected from a human donor in good health.

This chain links TRBV2 with TRBJ1-1; D is possibly TRBD1 (6 bases). This CDR3 is 13 amino acids long. Germline V gene data show CDR1 as SNHLY and CDR2 as FYNNEI. Between the trimmed V and J ends, which lost 7 bases and 1 base, there was a span of 10 bases. The CDR3: CASTAGENTEAFF. The DNA of the CDR3 is TGTGCCAGCACGGCAGGGGAGAACACTGAAGCTTTCTTT.

The chain employs TRBV5-5 and TRBJ1-1, with D unclear. The V end was cut by 7 bases, the J end by 3 bases, with 7 bases between. The CDR3 has 11 residues. The germline V gene has CDR1 SGHKS and CDR2 YYEKEE (reference sequence). CDR3 amino acids: CASLTDTEAFF. The CDR3 nucleotides read TGTGCCAGCTTAACGGACACTGAAGCTTTCTTT.

The chain has TRBV7-2 and TRBJ2-3, with 8 positions matching TRBD2. The length of the CDR3 is 15 residues. V shed 3 bases, J shed 4 bases, and the junction held 6 bases outside the gene matches. CDR1 SGHTA and CDR2 FQGNSA come from the germline V gene. The CDR3 region has the DNA TGTGCCAGCAGCTTCCAAGCGGGAGTCCCAGATACGCAGTATTTT. Translation gives CASSFQAGVPDTQYF. Drawing the rest from reference TRBV7-2 and TRBJ2-3, the complete variable domain is GAGVSQSPSNKVTEKGKDVELRCDPISGHTALYWYRQSLGQGLEFLIYFQGNSAPDKSGLPSDRFSAERTGGSVSTLTIQRTQQEDSAVYLCASSFQAGVPDTQYFGPGTRLTVL.

This sequence joins TRBV6-6 and TRBJ1-2; 10 bases line up with TRBD1. The CDR3 loop spans 14 amino acids. Germline CDR1 is MNHNY and CDR2 is SVGAGI (reference sequence). V lost 7 bases and J lost 4; bases outside the gene matches: 6. In DNA, the CDR3 is TGTGCCAGCACCTCGGACAGGGGGTTCTATGGCTACACCTTC. Translated: CASTSDRGFYGYTF.

Concerning this clone itself: An end of the junction differs from the germline gene, which may be a read error. Distinct nucleotide sequences in the sample also encode this CDR3. The V call is TRBV4-1, the J call TRBJ1-1, with D maybe TRBD1 (5 bases). Germline V gene sequence: CDR1 MGHRA, CDR2 YSYEKL. This CDR3 is 14 amino acids long. The CDR3 nucleotides are TGCGCCAGTAGCCTCCTATGGGGGGAAACTGAAGCTTTCTTT. Its translation: CASSLLWGETEAFF.

The chain uses TRBV7-9 and TRBJ2-5; D is possibly TRBD1 (5 bases). V lost 5 bases and J 2 bases, leaving 21 bases between the germline ends. The CDR3 has 17 residues. Looked up from germline, CDR1 is SEHNR and CDR2 is FQNEAQ (reference sequence). CDR3 nucleotides: TGTGCCAGCAGCCCTTGGGGCAGGGTGAAACTTCAAGAGACCCAGTACTTC. This translates into CASSPWGRVKLQETQYF.

The rearrangement uses TRBV5-4 and TRBJ1-2, with no clear D. V was pared by 7 bases and J by 0 bases, with 7 bases between. This CDR3 region has 12 residues. Germline V gene lookup returns CDR1 SGHNT and CDR2 YYREEE (reference sequence). CDR3 residues: CASARTNYGYTF. The CDR3, as DNA: TGTGCCAGCGCCAGGACTAACTATGGCTACACCTTC. Together with reference TRBV5-4 and TRBJ1-2, the CDR3 gives the full variable domain: ETGVTQSPTHLIKTRGQQVTLRCSSQSGHNTVSWYQQALGQGPQFIFQYYREEENGRGNFPPRFSGLQFPNYSSELNVNALELDDSALYLCASARTNYGYTFGSGTRLTVV.

The chain employs TRBV6-5 and TRBJ1-3; D remains unclear. There are 14 residues in the CDR3. V was clipped by 2 bases and J by 0 bases, with 5 bases between them. Germline V gives CDR1 MNHEY, CDR2 SVGAGI. The CDR3: CASSYSFSGNTIYF. The CDR3 DNA is TGTGCCAGCAGTTACAGCTTCTCTGGAAACACCATATATTTT.

This clone was recorded only once. The CDR3 protein is CAWSGGQEHTIYF. CDR3 DNA sequence: TGTGCCTGGAGTGGCGGACAGGAACACACCATATATTTT. The chain combines TRBV30 with TRBJ1-3; 7 bases line up with TRBD1. Germline V gene data show CDR1 as GTSNPN and CDR2 as SVGIG (reference sequence). The CDR3 length is 13 residues. V was clipped by 1 base and J by 8 bases; unmatched bases: 5.

The chain carries TRBV2 and TRBJ2-7, with 11 bases matching TRBD2. CDR1 and CDR2 from the germline V gene are SNHLY and FYNNEI. The trim removed 0 bases at V and 2 bases at J, leaving 15 bases unmatched. The CDR3 covers 20 residues. Here the CDR3 reads CASSEAGLTLLAGAPYEQYF. CDR3 nucleotides: TGTGCCAGCAGTGAAGCGGGACTGACATTACTAGCGGGGGCCCCCTACGAGCAGTACTTC.

V is TRBV18 and J is TRBJ2-7; 9 nucleotides line up with TRBD2. Looked up from germline, CDR1 is KGHSH and CDR2 is LQKENI. V dropped 9 bases and J dropped 2; count of bases not matched to a gene: 11. This CDR3 comprises 15 residues. The CDR3 spells CASSEGSGSTYEQYF. In DNA, the CDR3 is TGTGCCAGTTCCGAAGGTAGCGGGAGCACCTACGAGCAGTACTTC.